This T cell receptor beta chain is drawn from a study of prognosis after radiotherapy for stage I lung cancer (dated by TCRdb to about 2021). Context from the whole study: Between early 2018 and January 2019, approximately 18 stage I NSCLC patients were enrolled in Nanjing, China. Roughly 5 patients had oligometastatic NSCLC after surgical resection of the primary tumor, and fourteen had newly diagnosed primary stage I lung tumors. Every patient was deemed medically inoperable, approximately 12 because of comorbidities and more than five because they refused surgery. Ages in the cohort of approximately 13 men and a handful of women ranged from about 50 to 84 years, with a median of 74. Tumor histology was squamous cell carcinoma in more than five patients and adenocarcinoma in around 12. Using image-guided IMRT or VMAT, SBRT was delivered in 3 to 5 fractions at a biologically effective dose of at least 100 Gy. No patient received concurrent therapy alongside SBRT. After SBRT, distant metastases developed in about 20% of the 19 patients at a median of around seven months, while the remaining 15 patients had no significant progression. Peripheral blood TCR beta repertoires were profiled in stage I NSCLC patients before and after stereotactic body radiotherapy, and the study then linked these repertoires to distant failure. For each of the approximately 19 patients, one blood sample was taken before SBRT and one after, so the study sequenced about 38 samples in total. Points the paper makes about the study in general: TRBV and TRBJ usage frequencies reportedly varied with metastasis status, involving two V genes at baseline and about 10 V and two J genes after SBRT. All reported P values were unadjusted for multiple comparisons. Post-SBRT Shannon entropy and its change from baseline were lower in patients who developed distant metastases; baseline Shannon entropy was not associated with metastases. Unique TCR clone counts fell after SBRT (median about 9,800 before versus roughly 6,900 after; Wilcoxon paired P=0.011). Limitations of the study included a small cohort and short follow-up, and the study findings need independent validation. No determination of tumor specificity was made for expanded TCR clones.

V and J are trimmed by 4 bases and 1 base, and the gene matches miss 1 base of the junction. The germline V gene encodes CDR1 KGHSH and CDR2 LQKENI. The CDR3 runs 13 residues from the cysteine to the phenylalanine. This entry keeps only the CDR3 DNA: 39 bases, framed from base 1. This clonotype is regarded as medium-sized (0.01 to 0.1%). Its target antigen remains unknown. No much larger clone exists at a distance of one base, and base qualities are not known. Two rounds of multiplex PCR on genomic DNA were used to amplify the TCR beta CDR3 region. The first PCR round used primers specific to each TRBV and TRBJ gene, with sequences filed in Chinese patent CN105087789A. Universal primers were used in the second PCR round. The Roche High Pure PCR Template Preparation Kit was used to extract genomic DNA from frozen PBMCs. An Illumina HiSeq 3000 was used to sequence the libraries paired-end with 151 bp reads. The paper's processing steps were these. CutAdapt was used to discard raw reads that did not contain the multiplex PCR primer sequences. Using PEAR, the high-quality paired reads were merged into contigs. By aligning each contig to reference sequences, MiXCR assigned the TRB V, D and J gene segments to that contig. To remove sequencing errors, CDR3 sequences were clustered according to base quality and sequence similarity. Shannon entropy, normalized by the natural log of the productive TCR sequence number, served as the measure of diversity. Clonality was computed as one minus the ratio of Shannon entropy to the natural log of the number of unique clonotypes. The Youden index of ROC curves was used to select progression-free survival cut-offs for repertoire metrics, and analyses were performed in R 3.5.3. TCRdb trimmed the raw reads at Q25, called clones with MiXCR and kept productive beta chains. Merged by CDR3 protein, the rows form single entries marked with the most common genes and DNA. The authors' filters were not applied to this entry. Recorded for this sample are 8,500 to 13,000 distinct CDR3 sequences; around 55% of them occurred a single time. The ten biggest clones cover 5.5% to 8.5% of the sample.

No patient had a history of other malignancies or prior chemotherapy or radiotherapy, and all had node-negative disease on CT and PET/CT. At each of two time points, about 5.5 milliliters of peripheral venous blood were collected in EDTA tubes. PBMCs were isolated by Ficoll-Paque Plus density-gradient centrifugation. Right after collection, samples were kept at -80 degrees C until analysis. The specimen was PBMCs, collected before or after stereotactic body radiation therapy (not recorded which). The origin of this receptor is a donor aged 50 or older with non-small cell lung cancer. The rearrangement joined TRBV18 to TRBJ2-7; the junction holds 7 bases that match TRBD1. The bases are TGTGCCAGCTCACGGGACAGATCCTACGAGCAGTACTTC. This translates into CASSRDRSYEQYF.